This T cell receptor (beta chain) was profiled in a study of blood T cell repertoires in COVID-19. Study-wide context: T cells, B-cell-depleted T cells, or PBMCs supplied cDNA or gDNA.

Participant ages covered roughly 18 to 89 years across about 25 US areas. Recovered participants had two consecutive negative NP/OP PCR tests, healthcare professional clearance, or symptom resolution. Repertoires were generated with immunoSEQ multiplex PCR, while TCRdb's copy carries only in-frame clones and drops some. This table has 500,000 or so clones, approximately 86% appearing once. Trimming took 8 bases from V and 8 from J; bases not matched to a gene: 8. This CDR3 region has 12 residues. This TCR was sampled from a woman younger than 35 who had recovered from COVID-19. The chain recombines TRBV12-3 or TRBV12-4 with TRBJ1-2; TRBD1 matches 7 bases. Material: PBMCs or T cells enriched from blood (not recorded which). The CDR3 DNA is TGTGCCAGCGGGGTCACAGGGGCCGGCTACACCTTC. It translates to CASGVTGAGYTF.